Shown below are 2 T cell receptor beta chains from a single sample sequenced in a study of CD8 T cells in Susac syndrome. Reverse transcription of about 0.5 to 1 ug RNA used random hexamers. Via MiXCR, TCRdb re-called the immunoSEQ multiplex PCR reads, giving one row per CDR3 protein. The sample records about 120,000 distinct CDR3 sequences, roughly 94% being singletons. The material sequenced was CD4+ T cells from PBMCs. Receptors originate from a human donor in good health.

The chain couples TRBV28 to TRBJ2-7, with D tentatively TRBD1 or TRBD2 (5 bases each). V lost 6 bases to trimming and J lost 2 bases, with 17 bases between them. Germline V gene data show CDR1 as MDHEN and CDR2 as SYDVKM. This CDR3 has 15 residues. Here the CDR3 DNA reads TGTGCCAGCAGGTCGGGGCGCCGCAATACCTACGAGCAGTACTTC. Translation gives CASRSGRRNTYEQYF. Filled out from reference TRBV28 and TRBJ2-7, the complete variable domain reads DVKVTQSSRYLVKRTGEKVFLECVQDMDHENMFWYRQDPGLGLRLIYFSYDVKMKEKGDIPEGYSVSREKKERFSLILESASTNQTSMYLCASRSGRRNTYEQYFGPGTRLTVT.

A single count supports this clonotype. The chain is built from TRBV5-1 and TRBJ2-7; no definite D call. V lost 0 bases to trimming and J lost 0 bases, with 7 bases between them. CDR1 is SGHRS, CDR2 YFSETQ, per germline. The CDR3 spans 14 residues. The CDR3 spells CASSLEVSSYEQYF. In nucleotides, the CDR3 is TGCGCCAGCAGCTTGGAGGTAAGCTCCTACGAGCAGTACTTC.